A selection of T cell receptor beta chains follows, all from one sample in a study of OX40 agonist ivuxolimab in advanced cancers. The repertoire was sequenced with immunoSEQ multiplex PCR; TCRdb's copy has only in-frame clones and lacks some. The table records 80,000 or so clones, more than 80% of them present only once. This sample comprised CD4+ or CD8+ T cells sorted from blood, obtained in a trial of the OX40 agonist ivuxolimab. The origin of the receptors is an adult with an advanced solid tumor such as melanoma, head and neck, liver or kidney cancer. The CDR3 runs from the conserved cysteine through the conserved F or W. The order of the fields is D gene, clone size, V gene, CDR3 length, J gene, CDR3 protein, CDR3 DNA. D genes are given only for firm matches. Clone size, where shown, is once, few, many, or a class for clones that have expanded.

.,once,TRBV5-1,14,TRBJ1-1,CASSSTGGDTEAFF,TGCGCCAGCAGCTCGACCGGTGGGGACACTGAAGCTTTCTTT
TRBD2,.,TRBV9,15,TRBJ2-7,CASSVQSGSSYEQYF,TGTGCCAGCAGCGTACAAAGCGGGAGTTCCTACGAGCAGTACTTC
.,.,TRBV30,14,TRBJ2-7,CAWSHSDKNYEQYF,TGTGCCTGGAGTCACTCGGACAAGAACTACGAGCAGTACTTC
.,.,TRBV6-5,16,TRBJ2-7,CASSSGAIEKGYEQYF,TGTGCCAGCAGTTCCGGGGCCATCGAAAAGGGGTACGAGCAGTACTTC
.,.,TRBV10-2,14,TRBJ1-2,CASSFRDTSAGYTF,TGCGCCAGCAGTTTCCGGGACACCTCCGCCGGCTACACCTTC
.,.,TRBV7-6,18,TRBJ1-6,CASSPLAAESSYNSPLHF,TGTGCCAGCAGCCCCCTAGCGGCAGAGTCGTCCTATAATTCACCCCTCCACTTT
TRBD2,.,TRBV2,14,TRBJ2-1,CASLAGVSYNEQFF,TGTGCCTCCTTAGCGGGAGTTTCCTACAATGAGCAGTTCTTC
TRBD1,.,TRBV18,15,TRBJ2-7,CASSRTTGVRYEQYF,TGTGCCAGCTCACGGACGACAGGGGTACGATACGAGCAGTACTTC
TRBD1,.,TRBV7-9,14,TRBJ1-2,CASSLDRGRYGYTF,TGTGCCAGCAGCTTAGACAGGGGGCGGTATGGCTACACCTTC
.,.,TRBV14,15,TRBJ2-2,CASSPWTDNTGELFF,TGTGCCAGCAGCCCGTGGACAGATAACACCGGGGAGCTGTTTTTT
TRBD2,.,TRBV18,14,TRBJ2-7,CASSPGTSEYEQYF,TGTGCCAGCTCACCCGGGACTAGCGAGTACGAGCAGTACTTC
TRBD2,.,TRBV7-3,15,TRBJ2-2,CASKLTSANTGELFF,TGTGCCAGCAAATTGACTAGCGCGAACACCGGGGAGCTGTTTTTT
TRBD2,.,TRBV7-2,15,TRBJ2-3,CASSPLGGRVDTQYF,TGTGCCAGCAGCCCCTTGGGGGGGAGGGTAGATACGCAGTATTTT